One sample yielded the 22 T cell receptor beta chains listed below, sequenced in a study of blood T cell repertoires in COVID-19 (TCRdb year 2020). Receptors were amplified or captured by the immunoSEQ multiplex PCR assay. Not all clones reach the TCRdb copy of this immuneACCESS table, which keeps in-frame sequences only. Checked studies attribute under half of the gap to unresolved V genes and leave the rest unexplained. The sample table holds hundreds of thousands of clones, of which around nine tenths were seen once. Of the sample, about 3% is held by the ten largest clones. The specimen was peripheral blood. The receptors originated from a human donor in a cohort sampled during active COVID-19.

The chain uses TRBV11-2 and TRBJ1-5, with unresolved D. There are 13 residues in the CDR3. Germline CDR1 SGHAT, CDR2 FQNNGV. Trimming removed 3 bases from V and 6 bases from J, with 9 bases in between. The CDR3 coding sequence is TGTGCCAGCAGCTTCATGGCGGGTCAGCCCCAGCATTTT. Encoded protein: CASSFMAGQPQHF.

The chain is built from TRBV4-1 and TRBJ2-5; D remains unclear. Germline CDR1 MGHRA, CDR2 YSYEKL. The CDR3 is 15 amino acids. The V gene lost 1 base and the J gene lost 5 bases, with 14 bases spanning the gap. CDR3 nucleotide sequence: TGCGCCAGCAGCCAAGGCCCGGTATCCACCGAGACCCAGTACTTC. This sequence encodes CASSQGPVSTETQYF.

Here the CDR3 DNA reads TGTGCCAGCAGCTTTGACGGACAGGGGTTATATGGCTACACCTTC. Protein product: CASSFDGQGLYGYTF. The gene calls are TRBV7-9 and TRBJ1-2, with TRBD1 matching over 9 bases. V was pared by 3 bases and J by 5 bases, with 7 bases of the junction left unmatched. The germline CDR1 and CDR2 sequences are SEHNR and FQNEAQ (reference sequence). The CDR3 has 15 amino acids.

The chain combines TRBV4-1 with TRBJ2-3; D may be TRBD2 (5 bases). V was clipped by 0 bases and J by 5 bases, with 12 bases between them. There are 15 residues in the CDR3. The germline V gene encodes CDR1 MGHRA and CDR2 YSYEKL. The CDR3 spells CASSQDTGIRDTQYF. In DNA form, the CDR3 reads TGCGCCAGCAGCCAAGATACGGGGATTCGAGATACGCAGTATTTT.

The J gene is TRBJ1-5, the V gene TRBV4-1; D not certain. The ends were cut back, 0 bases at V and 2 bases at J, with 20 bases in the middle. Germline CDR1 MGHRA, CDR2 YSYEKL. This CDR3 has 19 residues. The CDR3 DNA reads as TGCGCCAGCAGCCAAGATTGGGCAGGAATGGGTTCTGGCAATCAGCCCCAGCATTTT. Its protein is CASSQDWAGMGSGNQPQHF.

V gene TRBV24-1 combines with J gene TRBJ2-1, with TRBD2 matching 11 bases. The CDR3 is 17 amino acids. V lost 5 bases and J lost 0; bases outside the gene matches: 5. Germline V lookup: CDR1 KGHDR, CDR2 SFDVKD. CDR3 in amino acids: CATSGRLAGRSYNEQFF. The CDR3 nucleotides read TGTGCCACCAGTGGTCGACTAGCGGGACGCTCCTACAATGAGCAGTTCTTC.

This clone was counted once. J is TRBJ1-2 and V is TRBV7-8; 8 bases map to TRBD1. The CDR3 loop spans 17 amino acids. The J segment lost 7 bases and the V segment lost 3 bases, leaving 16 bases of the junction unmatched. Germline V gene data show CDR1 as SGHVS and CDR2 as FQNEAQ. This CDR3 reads CASSLDRETAAGFGYTF. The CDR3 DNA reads TGTGCCAGCAGCTTGGACAGGGAGACTGCGGCCGGGTTTGGCTACACCTTC.

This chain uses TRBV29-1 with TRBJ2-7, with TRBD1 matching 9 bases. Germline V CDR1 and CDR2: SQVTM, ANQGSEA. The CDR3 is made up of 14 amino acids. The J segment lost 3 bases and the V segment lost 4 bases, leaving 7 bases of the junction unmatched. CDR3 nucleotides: TGCAGCGTTGTGGACAGGGGAAACCTCTACGAGCAGTACTTC. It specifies CSVVDRGNLYEQYF.

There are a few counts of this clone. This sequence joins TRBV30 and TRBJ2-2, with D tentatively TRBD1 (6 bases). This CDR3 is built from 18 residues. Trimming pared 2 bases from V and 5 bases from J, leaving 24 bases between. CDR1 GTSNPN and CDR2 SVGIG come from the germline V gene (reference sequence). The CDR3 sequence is CAWSPGVSPAGVTGELFF. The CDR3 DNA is TGTGCCTGGAGTCCAGGGGTCTCTCCGGCAGGAGTGACCGGGGAGCTGTTTTTT.

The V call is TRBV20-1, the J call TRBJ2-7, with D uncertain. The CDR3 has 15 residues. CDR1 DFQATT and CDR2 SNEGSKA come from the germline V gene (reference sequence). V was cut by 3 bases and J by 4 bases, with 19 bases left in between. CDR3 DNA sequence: TGCAGTGCTAGTCTTGAGCAAGCCGCCGGTTACGAGCAGTACTTC. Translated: CSASLEQAAGYEQYF.

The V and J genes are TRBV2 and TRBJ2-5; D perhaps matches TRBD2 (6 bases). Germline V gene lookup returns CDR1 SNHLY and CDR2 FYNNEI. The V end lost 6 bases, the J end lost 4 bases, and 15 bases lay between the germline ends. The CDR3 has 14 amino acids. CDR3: CASSADSGGETQYF. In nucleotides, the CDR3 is TGTGCCAGCAGCGCGGATAGCGGTGGAGAGACCCAGTACTTC.

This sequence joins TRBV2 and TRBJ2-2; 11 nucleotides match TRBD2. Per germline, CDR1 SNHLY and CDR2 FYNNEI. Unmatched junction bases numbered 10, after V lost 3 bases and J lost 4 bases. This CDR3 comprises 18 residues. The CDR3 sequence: CASSDWVWTSGFTGELFF. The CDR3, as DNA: TGTGCCAGCAGTGACTGGGTCTGGACTAGCGGGTTCACCGGGGAGCTGTTTTTT.

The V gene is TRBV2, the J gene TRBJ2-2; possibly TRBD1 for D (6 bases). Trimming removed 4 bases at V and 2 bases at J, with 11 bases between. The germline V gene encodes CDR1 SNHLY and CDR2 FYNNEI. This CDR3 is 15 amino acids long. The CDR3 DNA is TGTGCCAGCAGTGGCCCCAGGGGTAACACCGGGGAGCTGTTTTTT. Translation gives CASSGPRGNTGELFF.

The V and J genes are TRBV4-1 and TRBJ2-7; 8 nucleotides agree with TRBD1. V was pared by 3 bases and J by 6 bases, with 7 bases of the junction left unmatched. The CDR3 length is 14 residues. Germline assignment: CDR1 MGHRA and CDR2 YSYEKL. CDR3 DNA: TGCGCCAGCAGCCACCCGGTCAGGGGGCGCGAGCAGTACTTC. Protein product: CASSHPVRGREQYF.

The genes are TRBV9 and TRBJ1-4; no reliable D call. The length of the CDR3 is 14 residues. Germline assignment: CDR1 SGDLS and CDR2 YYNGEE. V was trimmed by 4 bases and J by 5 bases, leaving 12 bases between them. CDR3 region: CASSPGRVNEKLFF. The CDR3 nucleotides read TGTGCCAGCAGCCCGGGGAGGGTCAATGAAAAACTGTTTTTT. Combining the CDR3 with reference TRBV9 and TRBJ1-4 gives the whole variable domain DSGVTQTPKHLITATGQRVTLRCSPRSGDLSVYWYQQSLDQGLQFLIQYYNGEERAKGNILERFSAQQFPDLHSELNLSSLELGDSALYFCASSPGRVNEKLFFGSGTQLSVL.

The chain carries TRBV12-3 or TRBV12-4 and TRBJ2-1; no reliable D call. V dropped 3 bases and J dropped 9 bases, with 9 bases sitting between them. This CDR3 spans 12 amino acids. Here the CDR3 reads CASSFMRGEQFF. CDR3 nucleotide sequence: TGTGCCAGCAGTTTTATGAGAGGTGAGCAGTTCTTC.

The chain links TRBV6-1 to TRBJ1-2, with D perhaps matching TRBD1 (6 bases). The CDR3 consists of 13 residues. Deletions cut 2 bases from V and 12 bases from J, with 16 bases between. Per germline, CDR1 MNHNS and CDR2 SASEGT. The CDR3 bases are TGTGCCAGCAGTGAACTTAGGGGGTATTCCAACACCTTC. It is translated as CASSELRGYSNTF.

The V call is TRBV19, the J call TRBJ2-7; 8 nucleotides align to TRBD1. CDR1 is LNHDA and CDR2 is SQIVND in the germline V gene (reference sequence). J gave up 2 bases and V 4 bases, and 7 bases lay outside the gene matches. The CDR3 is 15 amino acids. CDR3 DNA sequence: TGTGCCAGTAGTAAGGGACAGGTTCCAACCTACGAGCAGTACTTC. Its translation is CASSKGQVPTYEQYF.

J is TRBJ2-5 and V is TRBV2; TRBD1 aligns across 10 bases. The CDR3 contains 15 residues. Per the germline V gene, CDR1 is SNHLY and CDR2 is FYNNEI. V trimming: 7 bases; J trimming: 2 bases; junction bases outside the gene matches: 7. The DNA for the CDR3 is TGTGCCAGCAAAGAAGACAGGGGGCAACAAGAGACCCAGTACTTC. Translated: CASKEDRGQQETQYF.

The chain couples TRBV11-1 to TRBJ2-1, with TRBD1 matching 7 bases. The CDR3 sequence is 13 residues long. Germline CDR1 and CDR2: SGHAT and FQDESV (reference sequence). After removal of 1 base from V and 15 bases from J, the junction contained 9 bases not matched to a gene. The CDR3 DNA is TGTGCCAGCAGCTTAGTAGGGGGCTACCCTGTGTTCTTC. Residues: CASSLVGGYPVFF.

The CDR3 nucleotides read TGTGCCAGCTCACCACCGGCTAGCGGGAGGAGTAATGAGCAGTTCTTC. Amino acids: CASSPPASGRSNEQFF. V is TRBV18 and J is TRBJ2-1; the match to TRBD2 covers 11 bases. Losses at the gene ends were 0 bases for V and 7 bases for J; bases not matched to a gene: 5. This CDR3 spans 16 amino acids. Germline CDR1 reads KGHSH; CDR2 reads LQKENI. Together with reference TRBV18 and TRBJ2-1, the CDR3 gives the full variable domain: NAGVMQNPRHLVRRRGQEARLRCSPMKGHSHVYWYRQLPEEGLKFMVYLQKENIIDESGMPKERFSAEFPKEGPSILRIQQVVRGDSAAYFCASSPPASGRSNEQFFGPGTRLTVL.

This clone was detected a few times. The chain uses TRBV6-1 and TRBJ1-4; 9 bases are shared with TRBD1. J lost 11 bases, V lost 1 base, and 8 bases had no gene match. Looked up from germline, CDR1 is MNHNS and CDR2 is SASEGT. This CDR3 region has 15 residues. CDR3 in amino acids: CASSEGRGTGGKLFF. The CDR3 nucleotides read TGTGCCAGCAGTGAAGGGCGAGGAACAGGGGGCAAACTGTTTTTT.